These 25 T cell receptor beta chains came from one sample sequenced in a study of CD8+CD57+ T cells in acquired aplastic anemia. Genomic DNA provided the template from which TCR beta VDJ and CDR3 profiles were obtained. From the reads, TCRdb called clonotypes with MiXCR, one entry per CDR3 protein. The table lists around 170,000 distinct CDR3 sequences, less than 60% of them singletons, with approximately 9.7% in the top ten. Individuals selected for sequencing had exhibited CD8+CD57+ cell expansion on flow cytometry. Specimen: sorted CD4+, CD8+, or CD8+CD57+ T cells (not recorded which) from PBMCs. The receptor set was obtained from a human donor with aplastic anemia.

The chain recombines TRBV28 with TRBJ2-7, with D possibly matching TRBD1 (6 bases). V lost 7 bases and J lost 2, with 15 bases in between. Per germline, CDR1 MDHEN and CDR2 SYDVKM. The CDR3 covers 14 residues. The CDR3 nucleotides read TGTGCCAGCACCCAGGGGCAGGAGACCTACGAGCAGTACTTC. Translation: CASTQGQETYEQYF.

This clonotype has at least ten counts. The chain uses TRBV2 and TRBJ2-4; D remains ambiguous. The CDR3 runs 15 residues. The germline V and J ends were trimmed by 7 bases and 5 bases, with 18 bases remaining between them. Per germline, CDR1 SNHLY and CDR2 FYNNEI. The CDR3 DNA reads TGTGCCAGCACCATGGATCAGCGTGGCGAAAACATTCAGTACTTC. As protein: CASTMDQRGENIQYF. The whole variable domain, filled in from reference TRBV2 and TRBJ2-4, reads EPEVTQTPSHQVTQMGQEVILRCVPISNHLYFYWYRQILGQKVEFLVSFYNNEISEKSEIFDDQFSVERPDGSNFTLKIRSTKLEDSAMYFCASTMDQRGENIQYFGAGTRLSVL.

This clonotype was counted at least ten times. The rearrangement links TRBV7-2 to TRBJ1-5; D gene unclear. CDR1 SGHTA and CDR2 FQGNSA come from the germline V gene. The CDR3 has 12 residues. Deletions cut 4 bases from V and 6 bases from J, with 7 bases between. The CDR3 reads CASSSNGQPQHF. The CDR3 DNA reads TGTGCCAGCAGCTCCAATGGTCAGCCCCAGCATTTT.

In its sample, this clonotype was seen many times. V and J are TRBV6-6 and TRBJ2-7, with D tentatively TRBD2 (6 bases). Deletions cut 0 bases from V and 9 bases from J, with 18 bases between. CDR1 is MNHNY and CDR2 is SVGAGI in the germline V gene (reference sequence). The CDR3 consists of 15 residues. CDR3 DNA sequence: TGTGCCAGCAGTTACTCACGGGACGCTATGGGGGGGCAGTACTTC. Protein sequence: CASSYSRDAMGGQYF.

At least ten counts were recorded for this clonotype. V usage is TRBV5-6 and J usage is TRBJ2-1; possible D gene TRBD1, 6 bases. Germline CDR1 SGHDT, CDR2 YYEEEE. The length of the CDR3 is 13 residues. V was clipped by 0 bases and J by 7 bases, with 8 bases between them. CDR3 sequence reads: CASSLDRVNEQFF. The CDR3 DNA reads TGTGCCAGCAGCTTGGACAGGGTTAATGAGCAGTTCTTC.

This sequence joins TRBV24-1 and TRBJ2-1; D ambiguous. Germline CDR1 is KGHDR and CDR2 is SFDVKD. Trimming pared 12 bases from V and 5 bases from J, leaving 25 bases between. The CDR3 spans 16 residues. CDR3 in amino acids: CAPYFPGDVGNNEQFF. CDR3 DNA sequence: TGTGCCCCCTATTTTCCCGGTGACGTAGGGAACAATGAGCAGTTCTTC.

This clonotype was recorded only once. Relative to the germline gene, one junction end is altered; a read error may explain this. This chain links TRBV19 with TRBJ2-6, with TRBD2 as a possible D gene (6 bases). Germline V lookup: CDR1 LNHDA, CDR2 SQIVND (reference sequence). The CDR3 has 15 residues. The DNA of the CDR3 is TGTGCCAGTAGTATAATAGCGGCTGGGGCCAACGTCCTGATTTTC. Translation: CASSIIAAGANVLIF.

This chain uses TRBV19 with TRBJ2-5, with D perhaps being TRBD1 or TRBD2 (6 bases each). Trimming removed 6 bases from V and 5 bases from J, with 16 bases in between. There are 14 residues in the CDR3. Germline V gives CDR1 LNHDA, CDR2 SQIVND (reference sequence). The DNA of the CDR3 is TGTGCCAGTAGCCCATCGGGGGCAGGGGAGACCCAGTACTTC. It codes for CASSPSGAGETQYF.

This rearrangement joins TRBV6-1 to TRBJ2-7, with 7 bases fitting TRBD1. After removal of 6 bases from V and 9 bases from J, the junction contained 14 bases not matched to a gene. In germline, CDR1 is MNHNS, CDR2 SASEGT. This CDR3 is 14 amino acids long. CDR3 coding DNA: TGTGCCAGCAGCCTAGACAGGGCGGTCAACGGGCAGTACTTC. Translated: CASSLDRAVNGQYF.

J is TRBJ1-2 and V is TRBV20-1; D uncertain. V was cut by 6 bases and J by 12 bases, with 11 bases left in between. From germline, CDR1 is DFQATT and CDR2 SNEGSKA (reference sequence). This CDR3 comprises 9 residues. The CDR3 DNA is TGCAGTGCAGGGATCTCTCACACCTTC. It is translated as CSAGISHTF.

This rearrangement joins TRBV10-3 to TRBJ2-5, with 11 bases aligning to TRBD1. This CDR3 has 15 residues. Germline CDR1 and CDR2: ENHRY and SYGVKD. Trimming at V came to 3 bases and at J to 2 bases, leaving 2 bases not matched to a gene. The CDR3 spells CAISERDRGQETQYF. The CDR3 DNA reads as TGTGCCATCAGTGAAAGGGACAGGGGGCAAGAGACCCAGTACTTC.

In this sample, this clonotype turned up a few times. The V call is TRBV7-8, the J call TRBJ2-7; the D is unclear. V was clipped by 0 bases and J by 6 bases, with 3 bases between them. CDR1 and CDR2 (germline): SGHVS, FQNEAQ. The CDR3 is 11 residues long. CDR3 loop: CASSLAVEQYF. In DNA form, the CDR3 reads TGTGCCAGCAGCTTAGCAGTCGAGCAGTACTTC. The full variable domain, rest sourced from reference TRBV7-8 and TRBJ2-7, is GAGVSQSPRYKVAKRGQDVALRCDPISGHVSLFWYQQALGQGPEFLTYFQNEAQLDKSGLPSDRFFAERPEGSVSTLKIQRTQQEDSAVYLCASSLAVEQYFGPGTRLTVT.

This clonotype occurred many times. This chain uses TRBV4-1 with TRBJ1-5; D is ambiguous. This CDR3 has 15 amino acids. Trimming cost V 0 bases and J 3 bases, with 9 bases left between them. The germline V gene encodes CDR1 MGHRA and CDR2 YSYEKL. CDR3 nucleotide sequence: TGCGCCAGCAGCCAAGAAGGCCAGCACAATCAGCCCCAGCATTTT. It encodes CASSQEGQHNQPQHF.

This clonotype has just a few counts. The V and J genes are TRBV15 and TRBJ1-1; D unclear. In germline, CDR1 is LNHNV, CDR2 YYDKDF (reference sequence). This CDR3 spans 13 amino acids. Trimming left V 10 bases short and J 6 bases short, with 18 bases between. The CDR3 nucleotides read TGTGCCATCGAGCGGGGAGTGTTTGCTGAAGCTTTCTTT. This codes for CAIERGVFAEAFF. Full variable domain (remainder filled in from reference TRBV15 and TRBJ1-1): DAMVIQNPRYQVTQFGKPVTLSCSQTLNHNVMYWYQQKSSQAPKLLFHYYDKDFNNEADTPDNFQSRRPNTSFCFLDIRSPGLGDTAMYLCAIERGVFAEAFFGQGTRLTVV.

The chain carries TRBV30 and TRBJ2-3; D is unclear. The CDR3 extends over 12 amino acids. V lost 2 bases and J lost 2, with 5 bases in between. Germline V gives CDR1 GTSNPN, CDR2 SVGIG (reference sequence). CDR3 sequence: CAWSFHTDTQYF. The CDR3 DNA sequence: TGTGCCTGGAGTTTTCACACAGATACGCAGTATTTT.

The genes are TRBV20-1 and TRBJ2-3; 7 bases map to TRBD1. V lost 5 bases to trimming and J lost 4 bases; unmatched junction nucleotides: 12. The CDR3 runs to 15 residues. Germline values: CDR1 DFQATT, CDR2 SNEGSKA (reference sequence). The CDR3 bases are TGCAGTGCTCCTAACAGACAGGGCGTCTCAGATACGCAGTATTTT. Translated, it gives CSAPNRQGVSDTQYF.

The CDR3 DNA is TGTGCCAGCAGGGTTGAGGTGGGTGAGCAGTTCTTC. This codes for CASRVEVGEQFF. This chain links TRBV2 with TRBJ2-1; unclear D gene. V lost 6 bases and J lost 9, with 12 bases in between. CDR1 SNHLY and CDR2 FYNNEI come from the germline V gene. The CDR3 runs to 12 residues.

The rearrangement joins TRBV11-2 to TRBJ2-1; tentatively, D is TRBD1 (5 bases). This CDR3 region has 16 residues. Germline-derived CDR1 and CDR2 are SGHAT and FQNNGV. V lost 3 bases and J lost 0, with 12 bases in between. In DNA, the CDR3 is TGTGCCAGCAGCTTCCACAGAGACAGCTCCTACAATGAGCAGTTCTTC. Translated: CASSFHRDSSYNEQFF. Full variable domain (remainder filled in from reference TRBV11-2 and TRBJ2-1): EAGVAQSPRYKIIEKRQSVAFWCNPISGHATLYWYQQILGQGPKLLIQFQNNGVVDDSQLPKDRFSAERLKGVDSTLKIQPAKLEDSAVYLCASSFHRDSSYNEQFFGPGTRLTVL.

This clonotype turned up a few times. V is TRBV3-1 and J is TRBJ1-1; D call uncertain. The CDR3 runs 14 residues. Germline CDR1 LGHDT, CDR2 YNNKEL (reference sequence). The germline V and J ends were trimmed by 0 bases and 7 bases, with 12 bases remaining between them. The CDR3 DNA sequence: TGTGCCAGCAGCCAAGAGGGTCATGCTGGTGAAGCTTTCTTT. Protein sequence: CASSQEGHAGEAFF. Together with reference TRBV3-1 and TRBJ1-1, the CDR3 gives the full variable domain: DTAVSQTPKYLVTQMGNDKSIKCEQNLGHDTMYWYKQDSKKFLKIMFSYNNKELIINETVPNRFSPKSPDKAHLNLHINSLELGDSAVYFCASSQEGHAGEAFFGQGTRLTVV.

This clonotype came up once. The chain uses TRBV7-9 and TRBJ1-6, with TRBD1 matching over 7 bases. The CDR3 totals 12 residues. With 7 bases clipped from V and 15 bases from J, the junction kept 9 bases outside the gene matches. The germline V gene encodes CDR1 SEHNR and CDR2 FQNEAQ (reference sequence). The CDR3 is CASTTQGSVLHF. The CDR3 nucleotides are TGTGCCAGCACGACACAGGGGTCAGTCCTCCACTTT.

This clonotype was counted between two and nine times. The chain is built from TRBV7-4 and TRBJ2-5; 7 bases agree with TRBD2. Unmatched junction bases numbered 12, after V lost 3 bases and J lost 5 bases. There are 16 residues in the CDR3. The V gene's germline CDR1 is SGHVT and CDR2 SQSDAQ. The CDR3 nucleotides are TGTGCCAGCAGCTTCTTCCGGGGGGACTCTGGCGAGACCCAGTACTTC. Protein: CASSFFRGDSGETQYF.

This clonotype was counted once. The genes are TRBV10-2 and TRBJ1-2, with unresolved D. Trimming took 7 bases from V and 6 from J, leaving 18 bases between them. CDR1 is WSHSY and CDR2 is SAAADI in the germline V gene. The CDR3 contains 14 residues. Here the CDR3 DNA reads TGCGCCAGCACCCGACTAGCGGAGTACAATGGCTACACCTTC. It yields the protein CASTRLAEYNGYTF.

V and J are TRBV14 and TRBJ1-2; D perhaps matches TRBD1 (6 bases). This CDR3 spans 13 amino acids. With 4 bases removed from V and 4 bases from J, the gap between germline ends came to 10 bases. Germline V gene sequence: CDR1 SGHDN, CDR2 FVKESK. This CDR3 reads CASSPRGIYGYTF. CDR3 sequence (DNA): TGTGCCAGCAGCCCCAGGGGAATCTATGGCTACACCTTC.

This rearrangement joins TRBV9 to TRBJ1-6; 7 bases map to TRBD1. Germline CDR1 and CDR2: SGDLS and YYNGEE. With V trimmed by 3 bases and J by 7 bases, 4 bases remained unmatched. The CDR3 consists of 14 residues. CDR3 residues: CASSAMTGNSPLHF. The CDR3 DNA reads TGTGCCAGCAGCGCCATGACAGGGAATTCACCCCTCCACTTT. Full variable domain (remainder filled in from reference TRBV9 and TRBJ1-6): DSGVTQTPKHLITATGQRVTLRCSPRSGDLSVYWYQQSLDQGLQFLIQYYNGEERAKGNILERFSAQQFPDLHSELNLSSLELGDSALYFCASSAMTGNSPLHFGNGTRLTVT.

The J gene is TRBJ1-2, the V gene TRBV6-2 or TRBV6-3; maybe TRBD1 (5 bases). Trimming removed 0 bases from V and 0 bases from J, with 17 bases in between. Germline V lookup: CDR1 MNHEY, CDR2 SVGEGT. CDR3 length equals 18 residues. The CDR3 sequence is CASSYSTPGVRPNYGYTF. The DNA of the CDR3 is TGTGCCAGCAGTTACTCGACGCCGGGGGTGCGCCCTAACTATGGCTACACCTTC.